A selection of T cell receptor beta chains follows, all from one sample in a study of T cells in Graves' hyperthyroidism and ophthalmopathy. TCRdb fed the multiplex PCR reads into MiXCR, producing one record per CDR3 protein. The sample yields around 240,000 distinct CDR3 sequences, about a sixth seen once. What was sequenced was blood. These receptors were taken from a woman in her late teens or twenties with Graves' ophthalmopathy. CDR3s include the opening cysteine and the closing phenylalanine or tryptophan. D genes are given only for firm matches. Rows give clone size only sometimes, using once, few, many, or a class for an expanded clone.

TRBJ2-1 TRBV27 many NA TGTGCCAGCAGTTTATCCTCAGGGGCGCGATACAATGAGCAGTTCTTC CASSLSSGARYNEQFF
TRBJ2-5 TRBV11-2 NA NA TGTGCCAGCAGCTTAGACAGTCACCAAGAGACCCAGTACTTC CASSLDSHQETQYF
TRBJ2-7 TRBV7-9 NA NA TGTGCCAGCAGCTCCCGAGTAGGTATACGCTACGAGCAGTACTTC CASSSRVGIRYEQYF
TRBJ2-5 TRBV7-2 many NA TGTGCCAGCAGCCCTGGGGTCGGCGAGACCCAGTACTTC CASSPGVGETQYF
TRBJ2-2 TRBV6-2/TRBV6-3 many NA TGTGCCAGCAGTCCTGACTCCGGGCCCCGGGTGAACACCGGGGAGCTGTTTTTT CASSPDSGPRVNTGELFF
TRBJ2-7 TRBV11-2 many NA TGTGCCAGCAGCGCCTCCTTAGACATCCCCTACGAGCAGTACTTC CASSASLDIPYEQYF
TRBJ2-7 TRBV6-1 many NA TGTGCCAGCAGTTATAAGGACGGCTATCGCAACGAGCAGTACTTC CASSYKDGYRNEQYF
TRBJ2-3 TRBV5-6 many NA TGTGCCAGCAGCTTGGCTGGTTTAGGAACCCCCTCCGATACGCAGTATTTT CASSLAGLGTPSDTQYF
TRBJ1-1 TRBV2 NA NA TGTGCCGGACCGGGACTGATGAACACTGAAGCTTTCTTT CAGPGLMNTEAFF
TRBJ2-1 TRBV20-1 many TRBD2 TGCAGTGCACTAGCGGGGGGACCCAATGAGCAGTTCTTC CSALAGGPNEQFF
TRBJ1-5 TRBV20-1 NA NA TGCAGTGCTCGTGGGACATTGGATCAGCCCCAGCATTTT CSARGTLDQPQHF
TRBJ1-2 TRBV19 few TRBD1 TGTGCCAGTATCAATCAGGGGGATGATGACTATGGCTACACCTTC CASINQGDDDYGYTF
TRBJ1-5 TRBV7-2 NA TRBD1 TGTGCCAGCAGCACGGGGACAGGGGATCAGCCCCAGCATTTT CASSTGTGDQPQHF
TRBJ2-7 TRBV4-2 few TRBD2 TGTGCCAGCAGCCAAGACCTAGCGGGAGGGATCTACGAGCAGTACTTC CASSQDLAGGIYEQYF
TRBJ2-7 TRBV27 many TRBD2 TGTGCCAGCAGTCCCTCTCCAGCGGGAAGCGACGAGCAGTACTTC CASSPSPAGSDEQYF
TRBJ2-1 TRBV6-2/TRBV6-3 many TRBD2 TGTGCCAGCAGTCTCCATAGCGGGGGGAGCTCCTACAATGAGCAGTTCTTC CASSLHSGGSSYNEQFF
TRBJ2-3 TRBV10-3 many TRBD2 TGTGCCATCCTGCCTAGCGGAGGCACAGATACGCAGTATTTT CAILPSGGTDTQYF
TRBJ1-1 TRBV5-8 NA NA TGTGCCAGCAGCTTGGAGTATATGGCAGCACCCCCGAACACTGAAGCTTTCTTT CASSLEYMAAPPNTEAFF